This T cell receptor beta chain was identified in a study of OX40 agonist ivuxolimab in advanced cancers. Libraries were prepared by immunoSEQ multiplex PCR; TCRdb keeps only in-frame clonotypes and omits some of them. The sample has tens of thousands of clones, around 91% seen once; the top ten hold about 18%. The sequenced sample was CD4+ or CD8+ T cells sorted from blood, obtained in a trial of the OX40 agonist ivuxolimab. The clonotype comes from an adult with an advanced solid tumor such as melanoma, head and neck, liver or kidney cancer.

CDR3 amino acids: CASSYGTETQYF. CDR3 DNA sequence: TGTGCCAGCAGTTACGGAACAGAGACCCAGTACTTC. This chain connects TRBV6-6 to TRBJ2-5; the D is unclear. The CDR3 runs 12 residues. Germline CDR1 MNHNY, CDR2 SVGAGI (reference sequence). V was cut by 2 bases and J by 4 bases, with 5 bases left in between.